A single sample is the source of the 22 T cell receptor beta chains below, sequenced in a study of blood T cell repertoires in COVID-19. Profiling relied on immunoSEQ multiplex PCR, and the TCRdb table lists in-frame clones only, not all of them. The data hold more than 300,000 clones, with roughly 91% observed a single time. Sequencing was performed on peripheral blood. The source is a woman in her twenties or thirties with COVID-19, enrolled during active disease.

This chain connects TRBV9 to TRBJ2-1, with a possible D match to TRBD2 (7 bases). This CDR3 region has 17 residues. Germline assignment: CDR1 SGDLS and CDR2 YYNGEE. V was shortened by 0 bases and J by 0 bases, with 13 bases between the two germline ends. CDR3 residues: CASSVDIGGRSYNEQFF. Written as DNA, the CDR3 is TGTGCCAGCAGCGTAGATATCGGGGGGCGCTCCTACAATGAGCAGTTCTTC.

The chain has TRBV28 and TRBJ1-2, with 11 bases fitting TRBD1. Trimming at V came to 5 bases and at J to 4 bases, leaving 6 bases not matched to a gene. The CDR3 has 15 amino acids. CDR1 and CDR2 from the germline V gene are MDHEN and SYDVKM. CDR3 region: CASSTGQGAIYGYTF. CDR3 nucleotides: TGTGCCAGCAGTACCGGACAGGGGGCTATCTATGGCTACACCTTC.

V and J are TRBV7-2 and TRBJ2-3, with 9 bases that match TRBD1. The CDR3 has 16 amino acids. Trimming at V came to 3 bases and at J to 5 bases, leaving 9 bases not matched to a gene. Per germline, CDR1 SGHTA and CDR2 FQGNSA. CDR3 nucleotide sequence: TGTGCCAGCAGCTTCGGGGACAGGGTCGGTCGAGATACGCAGTATTTT. It encodes CASSFGDRVGRDTQYF.

V and J are TRBV7-8 and TRBJ2-1; 10 bases align to TRBD1. This CDR3 is built from 15 residues. Germline CDR1 is SGHVS and CDR2 is FQNEAQ. Trimming at V came to 5 bases and at J to 6 bases, leaving 7 bases not matched to a gene. CDR3 loop: CASSPGQGFPNEQFF. CDR3 DNA: TGTGCCAGCAGCCCGGGACAGGGGTTTCCCAATGAGCAGTTCTTC. The variable domain in full, completed from reference TRBV7-8 and TRBJ2-1, reads GAGVSQSPRYKVAKRGQDVALRCDPISGHVSLFWYQQALGQGPEFLTYFQNEAQLDKSGLPSDRFFAERPEGSVSTLKIQRTQQEDSAVYLCASSPGQGFPNEQFFGPGTRLTVL.

The rearrangement joins TRBV5-6 to TRBJ1-5, with 10 bases lining up with TRBD1. The CDR3 has 17 residues. Germline-derived CDR1 and CDR2 are SGHDT and YYEEEE. Losses at the gene ends were 4 bases for V and 5 bases for J; bases not matched to a gene: 12. CDR3 nucleotides: TGTGCCAGCAGCAGTTTTGGGACAGGGGAGTTTTATCAGCCCCAGCATTTT. It encodes CASSSFGTGEFYQPQHF.

V is TRBV6-6 and J is TRBJ1-2; 8 bases fit TRBD1. The CDR3 spans 15 residues. CDR1 and CDR2 from the germline V gene are MNHNY and SVGAGI (reference sequence). V gave up 2 bases and J gave up 0 bases; unmatched junction bases: 2. CDR3 bases: TGTGCCAGCAGTTACGGACAGGGAACTAACTATGGCTACACCTTC. Its protein is CASSYGQGTNYGYTF.

The chain carries TRBV6-2 or TRBV6-3 and TRBJ2-7; 9 bases map to TRBD2. The germline V gene has CDR1 MNHEY and CDR2 SVGEGT. J was trimmed by 2 bases and V by 2 bases; bases with no gene match: 7. The CDR3 sequence is 16 residues long. The CDR3 loop reads CASSYTEAGGPYEQYF. For the CDR3, the DNA is TGTGCCAGCAGTTACACGGAAGCGGGGGGTCCCTACGAGCAGTACTTC.

CDR3 in amino acids: CASDAGASGGNTDTQYF. The CDR3 nucleotides are TGTGCCAGCGATGCCGGGGCTAGCGGGGGCAACACAGATACGCAGTATTTT. The genes are TRBV2 and TRBJ2-3, with TRBD2 matching 10 bases. Germline V CDR1 and CDR2: SNHLY, FYNNEI. V was clipped by 8 bases and J by 2 bases; unmatched bases: 13. The CDR3 is 17 residues long.

This clone was picked up a small number of times. The CDR3: CASILYGQLNSPLHF. The CDR3 DNA reads as TGTGCCAGCATCCTATATGGACAGCTTAATTCACCCCTCCACTTT. This rearrangement joins TRBV6-5 to TRBJ1-6; maybe TRBD1 (6 bases). The V gene's germline CDR1 is MNHEY and CDR2 SVGAGI. The CDR3 is 15 residues long. V was pared by 7 bases and J by 6 bases, with 16 bases between.

The V call is TRBV7-9, the J call TRBJ2-7, with a weak D call TRBD2 (6 bases). The CDR3 is made up of 13 amino acids. The V and J ends lost 0 bases and 6 bases respectively, with 9 bases between them. Germline loops: CDR1 SEHNR, CDR2 FQNEAQ (reference sequence). This chain's CDR3 is CASSLAGGGEQYV. Here the CDR3 DNA reads TGTGCCAGCAGCTTAGCGGGGGGAGGCGAGCAGTACGTC.

The CDR3 bases are TGTGCCAGCTCACCCTGGACAGGGCCGAACACTGAAGCTTTCTTT. Its protein product is CASSPWTGPNTEAFF. The chain is built from TRBV18 and TRBJ1-1, with 8 bases aligning to TRBD1. V dropped 3 bases and J dropped 1; count of bases not matched to a gene: 4. The CDR3 is 15 residues long. Germline lookup yields CDR1 KGHSH and CDR2 LQKENI. Full variable domain (remainder filled in from reference TRBV18 and TRBJ1-1): NAGVMQNPRHLVRRRGQEARLRCSPMKGHSHVYWYRQLPEEGLKFMVYLQKENIIDESGMPKERFSAEFPKEGPSILRIQQVVRGDSAAYFCASSPWTGPNTEAFFGQGTRLTVV.

This chain uses TRBV7-2 with TRBJ1-2; the D is unclear. Germline CDR1 reads SGHTA; CDR2 reads FQGNSA. Trimming pared 5 bases from V and 3 bases from J, leaving 10 bases between. This CDR3 has 13 residues. In nucleotides, the CDR3 is TGTGCCAGCAGCCCAAGTCCAGACTATGGCTACACCTTC. Amino acids: CASSPSPDYGYTF. The whole variable domain, remainder taken from reference TRBV7-2 and TRBJ1-2, is GAGVSQSPSNKVTEKGKDVELRCDPISGHTALYWYRQSLGQGLEFLIYFQGNSAPDKSGLPSDRFSAERTGGSVSTLTIQRTQQEDSAVYLCASSPSPDYGYTFGSGTRLTVV.

This chain joins TRBV29-1 and TRBJ1-1; D gene unclear. V lost 7 bases and J 8 bases, leaving 14 bases between the germline ends. Germline V CDR1 and CDR2: SQVTM, ANQGSEA. This CDR3 has 11 amino acids. CDR3 coding DNA: TGCAGCGCACCGGAGGGAAAAGAAGCTTTCTTT. It specifies CSAPEGKEAFF. Drawing the rest from reference TRBV29-1 and TRBJ1-1, the complete variable domain is SAVISQKPSRDICQRGTSLTIQCQVDSQVTMMFWYRQQPGQSLTLIATANQGSEATYESGFVIDKFPISRPNLTFSTLTVSNMSPEDSSIYLCSAPEGKEAFFGQGTRLTVV.

This clone appeared a single time. J is TRBJ1-1 and V is TRBV9, with no clear D. CDR1 is SGDLS, CDR2 YYNGEE, per germline. The germline V and J ends were trimmed by 0 bases and 0 bases, with 6 bases remaining between them. The CDR3 extends over 14 amino acids. As DNA, the CDR3 is TGTGCCAGCAGCGTAGCACTGATGAACACTGAAGCTTTCTTT. This sequence encodes CASSVALMNTEAFF.

The chain has TRBV19 and TRBJ1-1; no firm D call. V lost 3 bases to trimming and J lost 0 bases, with 5 bases between them. Germline assignment: CDR1 LNHDA and CDR2 SQIVND (reference sequence). The CDR3 is 13 residues long. CDR3 sequence (DNA): TGTGCCAGTAGTATGGCGGTGAACACTGAAGCTTTCTTT. This codes for CASSMAVNTEAFF.

This rearrangement joins TRBV6-5 to TRBJ2-2; a weak D match, TRBD1 (5 bases). The CDR3 is 13 residues long. Germline V lookup: CDR1 MNHEY, CDR2 SVGAGI. The V end lost 4 bases, the J end lost 4 bases, and 7 bases lay between the germline ends. In DNA form, the CDR3 reads TGTGCCAGCAGTTTAGGGGTCACCGGGGAGCTGTTTTTT. Protein product: CASSLGVTGELFF.

A few counts support this clone. The chain has TRBV2 and TRBJ2-7, with D tentatively TRBD2 (6 bases). CDR3 size: 15 residues. Trimming shortened V by 3 bases and J by 0 bases, and 12 bases separated the two germline ends. Germline V gene lookup returns CDR1 SNHLY and CDR2 FYNNEI. The CDR3 reads CASSDKAGSSYEQYF. CDR3 sequence (DNA): TGTGCCAGCAGTGATAAGGCGGGGAGCTCCTACGAGCAGTACTTC.

This chain connects TRBV19 to TRBJ2-1, with 7 bases that match TRBD2. The germline CDR1 and CDR2 sequences are LNHDA and SQIVND (reference sequence). J was trimmed by 6 bases and V by 5 bases; bases with no gene match: 4. CDR3 length equals 13 residues. CDR3 sequence reads: CASSFGGSNEQFF. CDR3 nucleotide sequence: TGTGCCAGTAGTTTCGGGGGGAGCAATGAGCAGTTCTTC.

The chain carries TRBV18 and TRBJ2-2, with 9 bases lining up with TRBD2. Germline lookup yields CDR1 KGHSH and CDR2 LQKENI. The V and J ends lost 2 bases and 4 bases, in that order; junction bases with no gene match: 5. This CDR3 is 16 amino acids long. The CDR3 loop reads CASSPASGDLTGELFF. The CDR3 DNA is TGTGCCAGCTCACCAGCTAGCGGGGATCTCACCGGGGAGCTGTTTTTT.

The J gene is TRBJ2-1, the V gene TRBV6-5, with TRBD2 matching 7 bases. With V trimmed by 0 bases and J by 8 bases, 4 bases remained unmatched. Germline CDR1 and CDR2: MNHEY and SVGAGI. The CDR3 length is 14 residues. The CDR3 protein is CASSYSTSGDEQFF. In nucleotides, the CDR3 is TGTGCCAGCAGTTACTCGACCAGCGGGGATGAGCAGTTCTTC.

The chain links TRBV19 to TRBJ2-2, with D unclear. V was pared by 5 bases and J by 4 bases, with 11 bases between. The CDR3 contains 14 residues. In germline, CDR1 is LNHDA, CDR2 SQIVND (reference sequence). CDR3 sequence (DNA): TGTGCCAGTAGTCCCGGGTTTACCACCGGGGAGCTGTTTTTT. This translates into CASSPGFTTGELFF.

This clone was found once. V usage is TRBV19 and J usage is TRBJ2-5, with TRBD2 identical over 12 bases. The CDR3 totals 15 residues. With 6 bases clipped from V and 1 base from J, the junction kept 3 bases outside the gene matches. Germline V CDR1 and CDR2: LNHDA, SQIVND (reference sequence). CDR3 coding DNA: TGTGCCAGTAGGGAGACTAGCGGGGGCCAAGAGACCCAGTACTTC. It translates to CASRETSGGQETQYF.